This TCR beta chain comes out of a study of cytotoxic CD8 clonotypes in ibrutinib-treated CLL. Study-level points and caveats: Before falling back toward baseline at progression, clonality had risen at the time of ibrutinib response. Clonotypes that were public were uncommon, and they contracted or stayed stable on treatment.

V shed 5 bases and J shed 6 bases, with 12 bases lying between them. This CDR3 has 13 amino acids. Germline lookup yields CDR1 LNHDA and CDR2 SQIVND (reference sequence). About this clone: Its antigen is not known.

Using immunoSEQ multiplex PCR, the repertoire was profiled, and TCRdb retains in-frame clones only, with some absent. The sample records a few hundred thousand clones, about 80% being singletons. Sequencing was performed on PBMCs, taken before ibrutinib treatment. This receptor was taken from a human donor with chronic lymphocytic leukemia. The chain uses TRBV19 and TRBJ2-3; D gene ambiguous. CDR3 bases: TGTGCCAGTAGTTCTTTTTATTTCGATACGCAGTATTTT. It yields the protein CASSSFYFDTQYF.